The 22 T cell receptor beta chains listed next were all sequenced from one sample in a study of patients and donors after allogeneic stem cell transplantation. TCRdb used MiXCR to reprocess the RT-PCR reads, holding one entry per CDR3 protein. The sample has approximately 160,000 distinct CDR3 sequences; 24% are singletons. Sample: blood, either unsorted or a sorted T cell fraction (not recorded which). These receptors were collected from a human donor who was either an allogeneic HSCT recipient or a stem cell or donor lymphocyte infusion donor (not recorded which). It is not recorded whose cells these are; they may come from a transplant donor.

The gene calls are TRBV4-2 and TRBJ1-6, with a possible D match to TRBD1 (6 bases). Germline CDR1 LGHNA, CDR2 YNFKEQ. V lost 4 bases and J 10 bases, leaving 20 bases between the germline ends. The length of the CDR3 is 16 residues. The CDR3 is CASSLNRANVESPLHF. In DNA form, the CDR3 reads TGTGCCAGCAGCCTGAACAGGGCAAACGTGGAATCACCCCTCCACTTT.

The CDR3: CASRKRQGRNQPQHF. In DNA, the CDR3 is TGTGCCAGCAGAAAACGACAGGGTAGGAATCAGCCCCAGCATTTT. This chain uses TRBV6-5 with TRBJ1-5; TRBD1 aligns across 7 bases. Per the germline V gene, CDR1 is MNHEY and CDR2 is SVGAGI. V dropped 6 bases and J dropped 4; count of bases not matched to a gene: 9. This CDR3 has 15 residues.

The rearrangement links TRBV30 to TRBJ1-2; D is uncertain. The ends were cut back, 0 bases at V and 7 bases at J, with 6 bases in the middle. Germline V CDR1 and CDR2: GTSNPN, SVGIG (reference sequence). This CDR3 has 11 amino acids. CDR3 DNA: TGTGCCTGGAGTGTGGTAACTGGCTACACCTTC. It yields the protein CAWSVVTGYTF.

In DNA, the CDR3 is TGTGCCAGTAGTATTCAGGGGACTTTGAACACTGAAGCTTTCTTT. Protein sequence: CASSIQGTLNTEAFF. The chain couples TRBV19 to TRBJ1-1; D is possibly TRBD1 (6 bases). Germline V CDR1 and CDR2: LNHDA, SQIVND (reference sequence). V gave up 3 bases and J gave up 0 bases, with 11 bases separating them. CDR3 size: 15 residues.

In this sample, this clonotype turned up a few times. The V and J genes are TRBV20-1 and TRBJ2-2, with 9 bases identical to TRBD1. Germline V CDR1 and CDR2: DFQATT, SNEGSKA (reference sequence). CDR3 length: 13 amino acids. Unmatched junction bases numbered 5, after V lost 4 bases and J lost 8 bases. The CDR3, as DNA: TGCAGTGCTAAACGGGACAGGGTGGGGGAGCTGTTTTTT. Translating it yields CSAKRDRVGELFF.

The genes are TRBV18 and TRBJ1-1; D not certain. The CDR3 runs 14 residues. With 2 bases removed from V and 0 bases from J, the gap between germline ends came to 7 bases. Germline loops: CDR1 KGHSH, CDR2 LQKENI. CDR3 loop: CASSPWTVNTEAFF. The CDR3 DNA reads TGTGCCAGCTCACCATGGACGGTGAACACTGAAGCTTTCTTT. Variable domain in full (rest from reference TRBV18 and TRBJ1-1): NAGVMQNPRHLVRRRGQEARLRCSPMKGHSHVYWYRQLPEEGLKFMVYLQKENIIDESGMPKERFSAEFPKEGPSILRIQQVVRGDSAAYFCASSPWTVNTEAFFGQGTRLTVV.

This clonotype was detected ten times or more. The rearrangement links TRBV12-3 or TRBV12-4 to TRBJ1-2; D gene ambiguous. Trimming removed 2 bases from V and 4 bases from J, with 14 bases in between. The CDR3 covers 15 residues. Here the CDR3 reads CASSLYEGSVYGYTF. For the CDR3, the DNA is TGTGCCAGCAGTTTATATGAGGGCTCAGTCTATGGCTACACCTTC.

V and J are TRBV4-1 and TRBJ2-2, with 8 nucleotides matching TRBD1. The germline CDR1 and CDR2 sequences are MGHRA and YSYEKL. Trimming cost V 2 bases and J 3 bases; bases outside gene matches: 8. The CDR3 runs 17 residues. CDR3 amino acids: CASSQKRDRRYTGELFF. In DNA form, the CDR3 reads TGCGCCAGCAGCCAAAAAAGGGACAGGAGATACACCGGGGAGCTGTTTTTT.

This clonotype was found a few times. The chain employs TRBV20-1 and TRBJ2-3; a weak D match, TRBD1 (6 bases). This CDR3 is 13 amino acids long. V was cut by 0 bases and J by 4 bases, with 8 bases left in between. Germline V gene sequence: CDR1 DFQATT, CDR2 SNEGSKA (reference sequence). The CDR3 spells CSARDGGADTQYF. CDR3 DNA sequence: TGCAGTGCTAGAGATGGGGGCGCAGATACGCAGTATTTT.

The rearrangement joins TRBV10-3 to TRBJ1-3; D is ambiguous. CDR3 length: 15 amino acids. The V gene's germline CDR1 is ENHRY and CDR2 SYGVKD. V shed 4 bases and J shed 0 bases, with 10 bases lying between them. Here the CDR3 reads CAISVTASSGNTIYF. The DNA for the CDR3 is TGTGCCATCAGTGTAACAGCGAGCTCTGGAAACACCATATATTTT.

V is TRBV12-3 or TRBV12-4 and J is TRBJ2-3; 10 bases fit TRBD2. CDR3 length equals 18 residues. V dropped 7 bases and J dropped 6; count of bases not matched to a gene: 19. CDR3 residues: CASTSSPGASGGWDTQYF. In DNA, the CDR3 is TGTGCCAGCACCTCATCCCCAGGGGCTAGCGGGGGCTGGGATACGCAGTATTTT.

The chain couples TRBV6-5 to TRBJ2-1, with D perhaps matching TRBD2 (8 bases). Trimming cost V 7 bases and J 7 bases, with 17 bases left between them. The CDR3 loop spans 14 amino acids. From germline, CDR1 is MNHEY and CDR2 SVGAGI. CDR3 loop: CASTGGTSENEQFF. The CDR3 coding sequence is TGTGCCAGCACAGGGGGGACTAGTGAAAATGAGCAGTTCTTC.

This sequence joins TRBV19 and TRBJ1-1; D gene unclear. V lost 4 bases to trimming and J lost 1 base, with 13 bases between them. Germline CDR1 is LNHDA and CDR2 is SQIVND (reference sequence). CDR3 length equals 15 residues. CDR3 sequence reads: CASSKEVSQNTEAFF. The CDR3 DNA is TGTGCCAGTAGTAAGGAGGTATCCCAGAACACTGAAGCTTTCTTT.

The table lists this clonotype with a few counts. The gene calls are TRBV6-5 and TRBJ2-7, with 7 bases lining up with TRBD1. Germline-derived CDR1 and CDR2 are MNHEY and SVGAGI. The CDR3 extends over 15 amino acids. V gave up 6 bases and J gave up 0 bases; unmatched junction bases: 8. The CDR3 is CASRRDSRSSYEQYF. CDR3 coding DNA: TGTGCCAGCAGAAGGGACAGCCGTTCCTCCTACGAGCAGTACTTC.

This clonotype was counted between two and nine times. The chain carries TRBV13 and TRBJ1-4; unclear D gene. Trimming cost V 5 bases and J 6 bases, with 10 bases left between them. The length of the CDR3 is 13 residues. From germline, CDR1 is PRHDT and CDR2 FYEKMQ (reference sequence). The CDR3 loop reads CASSEEGYEKLFF. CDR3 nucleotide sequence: TGTGCCAGCAGCGAGGAGGGTTATGAAAAACTGTTTTTT.

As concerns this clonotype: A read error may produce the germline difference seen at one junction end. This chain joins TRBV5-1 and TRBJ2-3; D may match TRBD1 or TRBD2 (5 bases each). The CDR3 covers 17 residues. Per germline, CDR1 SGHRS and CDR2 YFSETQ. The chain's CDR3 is CASSSRVRGPSTDTLYF. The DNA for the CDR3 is TGCGCCAGCAGCTCCCGAGTGAGGGGCCCGAGCACAGATACGCTGTATTTC.

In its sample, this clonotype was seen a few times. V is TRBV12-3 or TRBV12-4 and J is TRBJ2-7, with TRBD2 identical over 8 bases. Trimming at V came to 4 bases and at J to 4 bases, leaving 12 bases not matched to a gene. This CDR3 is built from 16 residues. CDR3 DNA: TGTGCCAGCAGTTGGGGACCCGGGGGGGGCAAATACGAGCAGTACTTC. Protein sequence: CASSWGPGGGKYEQYF.

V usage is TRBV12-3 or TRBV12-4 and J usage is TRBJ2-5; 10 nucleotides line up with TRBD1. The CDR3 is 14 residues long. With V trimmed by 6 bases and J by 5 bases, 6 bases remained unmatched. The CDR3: CASRWGQGLETQYF. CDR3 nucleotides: TGTGCCAGCAGGTGGGGACAGGGGTTGGAGACCCAGTACTTC.

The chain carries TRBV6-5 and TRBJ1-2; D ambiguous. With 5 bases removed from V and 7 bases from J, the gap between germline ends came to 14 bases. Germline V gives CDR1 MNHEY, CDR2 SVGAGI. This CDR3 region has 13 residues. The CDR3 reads CASSGRGPRGYTF. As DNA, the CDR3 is TGTGCCAGCAGTGGTCGTGGCCCGCGTGGCTACACCTTC.

CDR3 DNA: TGTGCCATCAGTCGACAGGAGAACACCGGGGAGCTGTTTTTT. It codes for CAISRQENTGELFF. The chain uses TRBV10-3 and TRBJ2-2; maybe TRBD1 (6 bases). V was trimmed by 5 bases and J by 1 base, leaving 8 bases between them. This CDR3 is 14 amino acids long. From germline, CDR1 is ENHRY and CDR2 SYGVKD.

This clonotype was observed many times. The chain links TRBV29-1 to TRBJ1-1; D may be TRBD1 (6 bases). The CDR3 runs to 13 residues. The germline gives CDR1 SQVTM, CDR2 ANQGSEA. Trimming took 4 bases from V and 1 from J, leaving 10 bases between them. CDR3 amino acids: CSVGPGANTEAFF. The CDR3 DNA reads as TGCAGCGTTGGACCAGGGGCGAACACTGAAGCTTTCTTT.

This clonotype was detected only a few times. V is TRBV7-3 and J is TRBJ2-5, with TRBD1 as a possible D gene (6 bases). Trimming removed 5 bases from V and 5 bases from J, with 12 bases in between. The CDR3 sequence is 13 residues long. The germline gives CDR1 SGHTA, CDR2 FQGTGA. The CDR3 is CASSKTGLETQYF. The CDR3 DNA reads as TGTGCCAGCAGCAAAACAGGGTTGGAGACCCAGTACTTC.